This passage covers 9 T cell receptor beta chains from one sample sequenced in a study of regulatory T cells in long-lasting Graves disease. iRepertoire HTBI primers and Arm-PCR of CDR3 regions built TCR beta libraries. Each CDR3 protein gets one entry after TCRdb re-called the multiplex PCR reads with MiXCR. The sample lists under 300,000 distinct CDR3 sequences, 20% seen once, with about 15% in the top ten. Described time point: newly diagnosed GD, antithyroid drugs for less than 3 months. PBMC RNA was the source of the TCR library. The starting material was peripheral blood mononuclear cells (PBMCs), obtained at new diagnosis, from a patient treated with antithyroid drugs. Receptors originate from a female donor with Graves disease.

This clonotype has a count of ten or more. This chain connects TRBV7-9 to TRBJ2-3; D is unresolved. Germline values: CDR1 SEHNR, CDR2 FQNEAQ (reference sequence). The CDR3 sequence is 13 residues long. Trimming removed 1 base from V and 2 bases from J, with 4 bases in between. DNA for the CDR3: TGTGCCAGCAGCTTAGGGATCACAGATACGCAGTATTTT. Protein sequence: CASSLGITDTQYF.

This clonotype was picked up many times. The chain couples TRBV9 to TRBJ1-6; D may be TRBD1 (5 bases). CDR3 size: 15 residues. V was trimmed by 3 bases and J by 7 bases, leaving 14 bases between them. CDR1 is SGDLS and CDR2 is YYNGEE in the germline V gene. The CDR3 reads CASSGGGLPNSPLHF. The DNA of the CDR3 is TGTGCCAGCAGCGGGGGGGGACTACCGAATTCACCCCTCCACTTT.

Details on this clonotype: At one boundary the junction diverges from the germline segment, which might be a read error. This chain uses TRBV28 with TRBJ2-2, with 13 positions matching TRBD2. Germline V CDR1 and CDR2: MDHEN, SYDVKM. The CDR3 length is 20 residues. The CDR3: CASSFPGLAGEKRGTGELSF. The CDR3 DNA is TGTGCCAGCAGTTTCCCTGGACTAGCGGGAGAAAAAAGGGGCACCGGGGAGCTGTCTTTT.

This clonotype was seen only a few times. The CDR3 bases are TGTGCCAGCAGTTACGCAAACAGGGACGAAGCTTTCTTT. It yields the protein CASSYANRDEAFF. This chain links TRBV6-5 with TRBJ1-1, with TRBD1 as a possible D gene (6 bases). The CDR3 loop spans 13 amino acids. V was clipped by 2 bases and J by 8 bases, with 12 bases between them. Germline CDR1 is MNHEY and CDR2 is SVGAGI.

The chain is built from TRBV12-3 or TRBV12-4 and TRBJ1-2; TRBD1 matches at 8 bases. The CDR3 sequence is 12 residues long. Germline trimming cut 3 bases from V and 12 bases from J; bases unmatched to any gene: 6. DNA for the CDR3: TGTGCCAGCAGTTTGGACAGGGTCAACGACACCTTC. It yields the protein CASSLDRVNDTF.

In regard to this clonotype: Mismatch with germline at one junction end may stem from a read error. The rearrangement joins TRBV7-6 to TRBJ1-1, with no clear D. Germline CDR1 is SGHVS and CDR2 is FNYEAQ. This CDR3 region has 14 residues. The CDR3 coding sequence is TGTGCCTGCAGCCGGGCGACGGTGGACACTGAAGCTTTCTTT. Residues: CACSRATVDTEAFF.

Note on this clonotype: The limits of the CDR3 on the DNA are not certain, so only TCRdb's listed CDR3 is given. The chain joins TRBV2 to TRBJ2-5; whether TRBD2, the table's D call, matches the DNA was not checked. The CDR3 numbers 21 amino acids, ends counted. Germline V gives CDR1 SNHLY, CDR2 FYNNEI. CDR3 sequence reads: CASSFYICSARSGRSQETQYF.

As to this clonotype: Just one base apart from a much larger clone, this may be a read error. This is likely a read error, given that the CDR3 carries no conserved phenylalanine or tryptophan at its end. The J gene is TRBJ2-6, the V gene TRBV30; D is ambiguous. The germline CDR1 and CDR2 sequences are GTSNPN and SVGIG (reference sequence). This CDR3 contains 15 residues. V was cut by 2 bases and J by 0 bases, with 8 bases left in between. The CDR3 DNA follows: TGTGCCTGGAGTCGGAAGGGCTCTGGGGCCAACGTCCTGACTTAC. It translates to CAWSRKGSGANVLTY.

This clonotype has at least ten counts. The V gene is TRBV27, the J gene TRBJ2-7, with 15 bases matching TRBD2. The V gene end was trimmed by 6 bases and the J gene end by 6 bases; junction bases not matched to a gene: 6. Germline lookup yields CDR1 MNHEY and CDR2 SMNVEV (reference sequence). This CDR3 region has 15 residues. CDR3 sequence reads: CASRRTSGGASEQYF. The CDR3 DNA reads TGTGCCAGCAGACGGACTAGCGGGGGGGCGAGCGAGCAGTACTTC.